The clone carrying this T cell receptor (beta chain) appeared many times. Its antigen remains unidentified. Unique molecular identifiers were affixed to discrete cDNA molecules within the library. TCRdb reprocessed the RACE reads via MiXCR and lists one record per CDR3 protein. This sample has some 60,000 distinct CDR3 sequences, with around 11% found just once. The entry originates in a study of human T cells and chemical hapten exposure. Overall study results and limits: Patch test score rose with PT1 expanded TCR count, significant at thresholds 8, 16 and 32, not 4.

Described time point: patch test 3, about 24 weeks after DPC sensitization. As to treatment: therapeutic diphenylcyclopropenone sensitization with weekly scalp DPC. The CDR3 runs to 13 residues. Germline V lookup: CDR1 DFQATT, CDR2 SNEGSKA (reference sequence). V was trimmed by 0 bases and J by 3 bases, leaving 6 bases between them. The source material was whole blood, sampled in connection with sensitization to the hapten diphenylcyclopropenone (DPC). V usage is TRBV20-1 and J usage is TRBJ1-5; a weak D match, TRBD1 (5 bases). This TCR came from a man under 40 with alopecia areata. Some clones in this sample may be carry-over from other donors' samples. The CDR3 sequence is CSARDRDNQPQHF. In DNA, the CDR3 is TGCAGTGCTAGAGACAGGGACAATCAGCCCCAGCATTTT.